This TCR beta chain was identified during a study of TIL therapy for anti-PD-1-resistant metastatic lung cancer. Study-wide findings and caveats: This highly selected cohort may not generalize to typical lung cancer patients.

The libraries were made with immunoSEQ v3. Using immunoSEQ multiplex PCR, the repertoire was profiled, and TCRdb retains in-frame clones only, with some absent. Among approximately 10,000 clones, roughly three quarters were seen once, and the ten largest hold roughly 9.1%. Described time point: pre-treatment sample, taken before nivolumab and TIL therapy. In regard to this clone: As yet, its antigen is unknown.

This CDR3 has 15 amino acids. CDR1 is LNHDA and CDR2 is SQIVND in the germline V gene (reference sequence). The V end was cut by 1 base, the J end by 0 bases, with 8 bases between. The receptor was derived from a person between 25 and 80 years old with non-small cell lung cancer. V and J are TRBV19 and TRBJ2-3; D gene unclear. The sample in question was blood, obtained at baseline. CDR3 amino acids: CASSIGARSTDTQYF. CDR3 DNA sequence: TGTGCCAGTAGTATAGGGGCCCGGAGCACAGATACGCAGTATTTT.